This TCR beta chain emerged from a study of blood T cell repertoires in COVID-19. The repertoire was sequenced with immunoSEQ multiplex PCR; TCRdb's copy has only in-frame clones and lacks some. The sample comprises some 46,000 clones, about 90% of which are singletons, and less than 8.5% rests with the top ten. This CDR3 has 15 residues. The J segment lost 4 bases and the V segment lost 4 bases, leaving 6 bases of the junction unmatched. Germline-derived CDR1 and CDR2 are SGHRS and YFSETQ. The chain uses TRBV5-1 and TRBJ1-3, with 9 bases fitting TRBD1. This sequence originates from a man aged 50-59 years with acute or convalescent COVID-19. The sample consisted of peripheral blood. The CDR3: CASSLDRGVGNTIYF. The CDR3 coding sequence is TGCGCCAGCAGCCTGGACAGGGGCGTCGGAAACACCATATATTTT.